The clone carrying this T cell receptor beta chain was seen many times. Its specificity is not known. Each CDR3 protein gets one entry after TCRdb re-called the 5' RACE reads with MiXCR. The sample consists of under 250,000 distinct CDR3 sequences, 6.5% to 8.5% of them appearing once. The sample belongs to a study of T cells after yellow fever vaccination. Regarding the study as a whole: A small share of clonotypes appeared in both CD4 and CD8 compartments. The booster response re-showed most primary clones: around 96% CD4, approximately 90% CD8. Secondary responses were weaker yet peaked faster, day 5 versus 15. One caveat is that FACS-sorted repertoires could contain abundant clonotypes contaminating from the bulk population.

The sample in question was CD4+ T cells sorted from PBMCs, obtained 15 days after the yellow fever booster vaccination. This sequence was found in a man aged 25-45 years who received the YFV17D yellow fever vaccine.

In nucleotides, the CDR3 is TGTGCCAGCAGCTTATATAAGGATACGCAGTATTTT. Translating gives CASSLYKDTQYF. V gene TRBV13 combines with J gene TRBJ2-3; D unclear. The V and J ends lost 2 bases and 6 bases respectively, with 6 bases between them. CDR1 and CDR2 (germline): PRHDT, FYEKMQ (reference sequence). This CDR3 is 12 amino acids long.